This T cell receptor beta chain was recorded in a study of response to subunit inactivated influenza vaccine. TCRdb itself ran the RT-PCR reads through MiXCR, one entry per CDR3 protein. The sample lists over 400,000 distinct CDR3 sequences, approximately 11% occurring once. Study-level results: Authors suggested few new T cells are recruited by each seasonal influenza vaccination.

The CDR3 is 14 amino acids. Looked up from germline, CDR1 is DFQATT and CDR2 is SNEGSKA (reference sequence). Trimming removed 0 bases from V and 2 bases from J, with 8 bases in between. Ten or more counts support this clonotype. Its antigen is not identified. The sequenced sample was PBMCs from blood, obtained about 6 weeks after vaccination. The rearrangement joins TRBV20-1 to TRBJ1-3, with a weak D call TRBD1 (6 bases). The TCR sequence derives from a man aged 50-60 years who received an inactivated influenza vaccine. The CDR3 region is CSARDHRAGNTIYF. In DNA, the CDR3 is TGCAGTGCTAGAGATCACAGGGCTGGAAACACCATATATTTT.